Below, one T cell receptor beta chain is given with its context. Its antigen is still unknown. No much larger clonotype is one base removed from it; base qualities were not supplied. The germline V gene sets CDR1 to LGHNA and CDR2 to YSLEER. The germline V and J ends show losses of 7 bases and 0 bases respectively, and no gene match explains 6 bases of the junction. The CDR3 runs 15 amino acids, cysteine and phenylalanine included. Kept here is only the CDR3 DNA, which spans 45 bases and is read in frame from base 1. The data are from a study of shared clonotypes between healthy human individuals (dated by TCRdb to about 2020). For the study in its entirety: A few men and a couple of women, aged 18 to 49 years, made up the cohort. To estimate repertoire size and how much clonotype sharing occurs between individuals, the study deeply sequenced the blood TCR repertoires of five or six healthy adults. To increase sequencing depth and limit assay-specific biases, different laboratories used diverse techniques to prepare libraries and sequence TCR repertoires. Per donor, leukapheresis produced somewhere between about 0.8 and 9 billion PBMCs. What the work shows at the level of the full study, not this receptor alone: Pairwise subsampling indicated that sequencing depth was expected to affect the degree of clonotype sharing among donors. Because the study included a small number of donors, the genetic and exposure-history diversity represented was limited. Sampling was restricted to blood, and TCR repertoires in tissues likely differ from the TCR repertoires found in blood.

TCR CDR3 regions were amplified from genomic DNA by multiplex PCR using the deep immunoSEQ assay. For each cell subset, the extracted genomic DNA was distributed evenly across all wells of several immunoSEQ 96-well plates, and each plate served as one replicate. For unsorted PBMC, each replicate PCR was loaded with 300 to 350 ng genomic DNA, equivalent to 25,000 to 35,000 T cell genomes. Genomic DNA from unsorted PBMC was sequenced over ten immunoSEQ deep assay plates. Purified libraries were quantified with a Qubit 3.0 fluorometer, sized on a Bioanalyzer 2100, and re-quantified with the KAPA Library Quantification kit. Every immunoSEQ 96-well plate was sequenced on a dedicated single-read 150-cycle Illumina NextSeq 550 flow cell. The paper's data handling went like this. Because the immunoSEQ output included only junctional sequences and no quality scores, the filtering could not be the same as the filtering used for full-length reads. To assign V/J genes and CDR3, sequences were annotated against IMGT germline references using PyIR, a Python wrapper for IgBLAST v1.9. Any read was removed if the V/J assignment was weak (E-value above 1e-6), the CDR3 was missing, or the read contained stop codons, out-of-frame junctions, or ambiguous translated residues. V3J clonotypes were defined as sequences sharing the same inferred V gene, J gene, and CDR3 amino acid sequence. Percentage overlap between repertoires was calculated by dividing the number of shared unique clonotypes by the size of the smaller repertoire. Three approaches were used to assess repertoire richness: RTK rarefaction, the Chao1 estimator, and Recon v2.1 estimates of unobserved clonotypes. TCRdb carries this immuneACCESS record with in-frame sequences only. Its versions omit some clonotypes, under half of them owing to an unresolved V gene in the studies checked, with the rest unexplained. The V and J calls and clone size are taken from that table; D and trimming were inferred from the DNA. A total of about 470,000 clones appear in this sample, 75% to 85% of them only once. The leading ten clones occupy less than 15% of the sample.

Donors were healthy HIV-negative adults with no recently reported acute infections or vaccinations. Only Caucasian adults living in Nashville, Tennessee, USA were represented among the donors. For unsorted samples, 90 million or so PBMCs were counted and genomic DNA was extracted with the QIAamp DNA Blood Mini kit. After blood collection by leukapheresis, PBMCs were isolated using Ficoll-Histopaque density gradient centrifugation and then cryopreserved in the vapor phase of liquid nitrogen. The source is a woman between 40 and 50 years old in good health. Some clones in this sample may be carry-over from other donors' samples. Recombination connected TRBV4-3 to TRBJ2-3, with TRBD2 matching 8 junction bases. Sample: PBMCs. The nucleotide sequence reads TGCGCCAGCAAAAGGACTAGCCTTAGCACAGATACGCAGTATTTT. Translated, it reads CASKRTSLSTDTQYF.